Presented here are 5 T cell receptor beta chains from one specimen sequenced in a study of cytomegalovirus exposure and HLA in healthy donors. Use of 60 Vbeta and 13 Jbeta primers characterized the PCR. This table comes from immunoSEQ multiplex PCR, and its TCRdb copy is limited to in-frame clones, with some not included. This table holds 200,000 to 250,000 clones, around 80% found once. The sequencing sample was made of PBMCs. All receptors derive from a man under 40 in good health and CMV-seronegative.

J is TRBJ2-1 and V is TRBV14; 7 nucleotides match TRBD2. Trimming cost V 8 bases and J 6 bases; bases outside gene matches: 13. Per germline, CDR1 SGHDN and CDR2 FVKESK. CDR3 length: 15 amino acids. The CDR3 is CASSVGGKWANEQFF. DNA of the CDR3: TGTGCCAGCTCGGTCGGGGGGAAGTGGGCCAATGAGCAGTTCTTC.

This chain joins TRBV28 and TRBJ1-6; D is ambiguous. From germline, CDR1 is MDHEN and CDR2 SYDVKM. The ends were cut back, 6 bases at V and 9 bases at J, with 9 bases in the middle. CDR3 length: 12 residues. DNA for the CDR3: TGTGCCAGCAGGGCCAACCTTTCACCCCTCCACTTT. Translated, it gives CASRANLSPLHF.

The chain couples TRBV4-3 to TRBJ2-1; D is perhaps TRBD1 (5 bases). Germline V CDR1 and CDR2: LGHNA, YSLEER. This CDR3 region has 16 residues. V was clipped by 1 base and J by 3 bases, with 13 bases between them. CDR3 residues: CASSQGGQGFYNEQFF. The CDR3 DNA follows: TGCGCCAGCAGCCAAGGGGGCCAGGGATTCTACAATGAGCAGTTCTTC.

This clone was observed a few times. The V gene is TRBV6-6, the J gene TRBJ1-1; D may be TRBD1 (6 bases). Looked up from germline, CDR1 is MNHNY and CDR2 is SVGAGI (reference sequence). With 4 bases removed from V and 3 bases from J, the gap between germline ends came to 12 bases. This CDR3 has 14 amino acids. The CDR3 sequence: CASSSITGYTEAFF. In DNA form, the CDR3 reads TGTGCCAGCAGTTCTATTACAGGGTACACTGAAGCTTTCTTT.

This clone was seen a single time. The CDR3 region has the DNA TGTGCCAGTAGTCATGGACAGGGGCCTTACGAGCAGTACTTC. It is translated as CASSHGQGPYEQYF. The chain employs TRBV19 and TRBJ2-7; 9 bases are shared with TRBD1. CDR1 is LNHDA and CDR2 is SQIVND in the germline V gene (reference sequence). The CDR3 extends over 14 amino acids. The V segment lost 5 bases and the J segment 4 bases; nucleotides outside the gene matches: 6.